The 17 T cell receptor beta chains given below trace back to one sample, sequenced in a study of CD8 T cells in ankylosing spondylitis. TCRdb reprocessed the 5' RACE reads with MiXCR, giving one entry per CDR3 protein. Of 80,000 to 100,000 distinct CDR3 sequences detected, roughly 8.7% appear once; the ten largest clones hold 9.5% to 10%. The specimen was blood, either unsorted or a sorted T cell fraction (not recorded which). These receptors were taken from a male donor with ankylosing spondylitis or in good health (not recorded which).

This clonotype was recorded many times. The chain carries TRBV25-1 and TRBJ2-5; D not resolved. There are 16 residues in the CDR3. Germline loops: CDR1 MGHDK, CDR2 SYGVNS. V was cut by 3 bases and J by 2 bases, with 16 bases left in between. CDR3 protein: CASSDPSTRVQETQYF. The CDR3 DNA is TGTGCCAGCAGTGACCCTTCGACCCGGGTGCAAGAGACCCAGTACTTC. Together with reference TRBV25-1 and TRBJ2-5, the CDR3 gives the full variable domain: EADIYQTPRYLVIGTGKKITLECSQTMGHDKMYWYQQDPGMELHLIHYSYGVNSTEKGDLSSESTVSRIRTEHFPLTLESARPSHTSQYLCASSDPSTRVQETQYFGPGTRLLVL.

This clonotype was detected ten times or more. This sequence joins TRBV20-1 and TRBJ2-7; perhaps TRBD1 as D (5 bases). CDR1 is DFQATT, CDR2 SNEGSKA, per germline (reference sequence). The CDR3 runs 13 residues. Trimming cost V 1 base and J 6 bases, with 13 bases left between them. CDR3: CSARARVSREQYF. The DNA of the CDR3 is TGCAGTGCTAGAGCCAGGGTAAGCCGCGAGCAGTACTTC.

This clonotype occurred many times. This chain links TRBV12-3 or TRBV12-4 with TRBJ2-7; a weak D match, TRBD1 (5 bases). The CDR3 has 14 amino acids. Trimming shortened V by 3 bases and J by 6 bases, and 15 bases separated the two germline ends. The CDR3 coding sequence is TGTGCCAGCAGTTTCTCAGGGTCCCATGGCGAGCAGTACTTC. Its translation: CASSFSGSHGEQYF.

This clonotype has ten or more counts. The rearrangement joins TRBV19 to TRBJ2-2, with D possibly matching TRBD2 (7 bases). This CDR3 region has 16 residues. Germline V gives CDR1 LNHDA, CDR2 SQIVND (reference sequence). The V gene lost 10 bases and the J gene lost 0 bases, with 18 bases spanning the gap. The CDR3 nucleotides read TGTGCCACCCGCGGCCGGGGGGCAACGAACACCGGGGAGCTGTTTTTT. It is translated as CATRGRGATNTGELFF.

This clonotype was recorded many times. The chain links TRBV20-1 to TRBJ1-6; 10 bases map to TRBD1. Unmatched junction bases numbered 7, after V lost 5 bases and J lost 9 bases. CDR1 and CDR2 from the germline V gene are DFQATT and SNEGSKA (reference sequence). The CDR3 sequence is 14 residues long. The DNA of the CDR3 is TGCAGTGCTGGAAGGACAGGGGGACGTTCACCCCTCCACTTT. This codes for CSAGRTGGRSPLHF.

Ten or more counts support this clonotype. Sequence at one end of the junction differs from germline and may be a read error. The J gene is TRBJ1-1, the V gene TRBV3-1; D ambiguous. CDR1 is LGHDT, CDR2 YNNKEL, per germline (reference sequence). The CDR3 is 16 residues long. The CDR3 spells CASNQDLWTVNTEAFF. The CDR3 DNA follows: TGTGCCAGCAACCAAGATTTGTGGACGGTGAACACTGAAGCTTTCTTT.

This clonotype was seen at least ten times. The chain joins TRBV7-2 to TRBJ2-5; 10 positions match TRBD2. Trimming cost V 2 bases and J 5 bases; bases outside gene matches: 5. Per germline, CDR1 SGHTA and CDR2 FQGNSA. The CDR3 is 15 residues long. The CDR3: CASSLSSGGGETQYF. In DNA form, the CDR3 reads TGTGCCAGCAGCTTATCTAGCGGGGGAGGGGAGACCCAGTACTTC.

Ten or more counts support this clonotype. This chain connects TRBV7-8 to TRBJ2-2; D is unclear. This CDR3 has 15 residues. Germline assignment: CDR1 SGHVS and CDR2 FQNEAQ. Trimming cost V 5 bases and J 3 bases, with 13 bases left between them. CDR3 sequence reads: CASSNRRGYTGELFF. CDR3 bases: TGTGCCAGCAGCAACCGCCGTGGATACACCGGGGAGCTGTTTTTT.

At least ten counts were recorded for this clonotype. V and J are TRBV2 and TRBJ2-5; 8 bases map to TRBD1. Germline CDR1 reads SNHLY; CDR2 reads FYNNEI. The V and J ends lost 3 bases and 5 bases, in that order; junction bases with no gene match: 5. The length of the CDR3 is 14 residues. The chain's CDR3 is CASSDRTGRETQYF. The CDR3 DNA is TGTGCCAGCAGTGACCGGACAGGGCGTGAGACCCAGTACTTC. Combining the CDR3 with reference TRBV2 and TRBJ2-5 gives the whole variable domain EPEVTQTPSHQVTQMGQEVILRCVPISNHLYFYWYRQILGQKVEFLVSFYNNEISEKSEIFDDQFSVERPDGSNFTLKIRSTKLEDSAMYFCASSDRTGRETQYFGPGTRLLVL.

This chain links TRBV4-3 with TRBJ2-2; no reliable D call. Trimming cost V 1 base and J 0 bases, with 9 bases left between them. CDR1 and CDR2 from the germline V gene are LGHNA and YSLEER. The CDR3 spans 16 residues. CDR3 nucleotides: TGCGCCAGCAGCCAAGCGTACAGCACGAACACCGGGGAGCTGTTTTTT. Residues: CASSQAYSTNTGELFF.

About this clonotype: One end of the junction varies from germline; a read error may be responsible. This sequence joins TRBV7-8 and TRBJ1-2; D perhaps matches TRBD1 (6 bases). Per germline, CDR1 SGHVS and CDR2 FQNEAQ. The CDR3 is 16 amino acids. Written as DNA, the CDR3 is TGTGCCACCAGCTTAGGCCCAGGGGCGAAATGGGATGGCCACACCTTC. Its protein product is CATSLGPGAKWDGHTF.

This clonotype has a count of ten or more. V and J are TRBV12-3 or TRBV12-4 and TRBJ2-7, with TRBD2 identical over 12 bases. The CDR3 is 14 residues long. The V and J ends lost 3 bases and 3 bases, in that order; junction bases with no gene match: 0. CDR3 DNA sequence: TGTGCCAGCAGTTTGACTAGCGGGAGCTACGAGCAGTACTTC. This translates into CASSLTSGSYEQYF.

This clonotype has at least ten counts. This chain uses TRBV10-3 with TRBJ2-7, with 9 positions matching TRBD2. The V segment lost 4 bases and the J segment 1 base; nucleotides outside the gene matches: 2. This CDR3 is built from 14 residues. Germline assignment: CDR1 ENHRY and CDR2 SYGVKD. In DNA, the CDR3 is TGTGCCATCAGTGTGACTAGCGGATCCTACGAGCAGTACTTC. Protein: CAISVTSGSYEQYF.

This clonotype came up many times. The CDR3 nucleotides are TGCAGTGCTAGACCCTCTATACTGGTCTTTAGCACTGAAGCTTTCTTT. Translated, it gives CSARPSILVFSTEAFF. This rearrangement joins TRBV20-1 to TRBJ1-1; D is undetermined. CDR3 length: 16 amino acids. CDR1 and CDR2 from the germline V gene are DFQATT and SNEGSKA (reference sequence). Trimming cost V 2 bases and J 4 bases, with 20 bases left between them.

The sample holds many counts of this clonotype. J is TRBJ1-4 and V is TRBV4-1, with TRBD1 matching over 8 bases. CDR1 and CDR2 (germline): MGHRA, YSYEKL. CDR3 length equals 15 residues. V shed 2 bases, J shed 8 bases, and the junction held 7 bases outside the gene matches. The CDR3 loop is CASSQTGTGVEKLFF. CDR3 coding DNA: TGCGCCAGCAGCCAAACCGGGACAGGTGTGGAAAAACTGTTTTTT.

This clonotype was found a few times. The chain couples TRBV7-9 to TRBJ1-1, with unresolved D. The CDR3 is 14 residues long. The germline V gene has CDR1 SEHNR and CDR2 FQNEAQ (reference sequence). The V and J ends lost 6 bases and 3 bases respectively, with 14 bases between them. The CDR3 reads CASSPTASYTEAFF. Written as DNA, the CDR3 is TGTGCCAGCAGTCCTACCGCGAGTTACACTGAAGCTTTCTTT.

CDR3 amino acids: CASSSVWGALDTQYF. CDR3 in DNA: TGTGCCAGCAGCTCCGTGTGGGGGGCGTTAGATACGCAGTATTTT. The rearrangement links TRBV7-9 to TRBJ2-3; D possibly matches TRBD1 or TRBD2 (6 bases each). CDR1 and CDR2 from the germline V gene are SEHNR and FQNEAQ (reference sequence). The ends were cut back, 4 bases at V and 5 bases at J, with 16 bases in the middle. CDR3 size: 15 residues. The full variable domain, rest sourced from reference TRBV7-9 and TRBJ2-3, is DTGVSQNPRHKITKRGQNVTFRCDPISEHNRLYWYRQTLGQGPEFLTYFQNEAQLEKSRLLSDRFSAERPKGSFSTLEIQRTEQGDSAMYLCASSSVWGALDTQYFGPGTRLTVL.